This T cell receptor beta chain was identified in a study of CD8+ T cells in alopecia areata. This clone was found once. The antigen remains unidentified. Reverse transcribed after extraction, RNA yielded cDNA as the sequencing template. TCRdb keeps only in-frame clones here, not all; method: immunoSEQ multiplex PCR. The sample holds under 350,000 clones; roughly 60% are singletons and the top ten take under 2%. General study points: Tofacitinib yielded significantly lower scalp clonality and fewer expanded CD8+ clones among the top 100. A great number of expanded lesional clones endured in scalp and blood during tofacitinib. Alopecia totalis/universalis scalp especially showed more expanded CD8+ clones than normal scalp.

This sample's treatment: oral pan-JAK inhibitor, 5-10 mg twice daily. Both CD4+ and CD8+ T cells were separated by sorting PBMCs. The sequencing here drew on CD4+ T cells sorted from blood, taken at week 24, from a patient treated with tofacitinib. The sequence derives from a human donor with alopecia areata.

The CDR3 here is CASSYGGEAPTLHF. The CDR3 DNA is TGTGCCAGCAGTTACGGTGGGGAGGCTCCAACCCTCCACTTT. V usage is TRBV6-5 and J usage is TRBJ1-6, with D uncertain. CDR1 is MNHEY and CDR2 is SVGAGI in the germline V gene. This CDR3 region has 14 residues. Trimming took 2 bases from V and 14 from J, leaving 16 bases between them.